The rows below give T cell receptor beta chains drawn from one sample of a study of tumor T cells in aggressive B-cell lymphoma. TCRdb keeps only in-frame clones here, not all; method: immunoSEQ multiplex PCR. The table has fewer than 4,500 clones, roughly four fifths seen once. The sample was tumor tissue. The receptors were gathered from an adult with diffuse large B cell lymphoma. The CDR3 runs from the conserved cysteine through the conserved F or W. A D gene is named only where the DNA matches it firmly. Not every row has a clone size; where given, it reads once, few, many or a size class.

size: .; D: .; V: TRBV9; J: TRBJ2-7; DNA: TGTGCCAGCAGCGTAGGCGGGGTGGGAAGCTCCTACGAGCAGTACTTC; CDR3: CASSVGGVGSSYEQYF
size: .; D: TRBD2; V: TRBV7-9; J: TRBJ2-1; DNA: TGTGCCAGCAGCTTAGGGCTAGCGGGATACAATGAGCAGTTCTTC; CDR3: CASSLGLAGYNEQFF
size: .; D: TRBD2; V: TRBV27; J: TRBJ2-7; DNA: TGTGCCAGCAGTTTATCGATTGCAGCGGGGGGGCTGGGCTACGAGCAGTACTTC; CDR3: CASSLSIAAGGLGYEQYF
size: .; D: .; V: TRBV5-1; J: TRBJ1-1; DNA: TGCGCCAGCAGCTGGAGATCGAACACTGAAGCTTTCTTT; CDR3: CASSWRSNTEAFF
size: .; D: .; V: TRBV11-2; J: TRBJ2-1; DNA: TGTGCCAGCAGCTTATCTAGATACAATGAGCAGTTCTTC; CDR3: CASSLSRYNEQFF
size: .; D: TRBD1; V: TRBV19; J: TRBJ1-5; DNA: TGTGCCAGTAGTCCAGGGACAGAGGCCCTGATATGGAGCAATCAGCCCCAGCATTTT; CDR3: CASSPGTEALIWSNQPQHF
size: .; D: .; V: TRBV6-1; J: TRBJ1-2; DNA: TGTGCCAGCATTCCCCTCAGGGACTACGACTATGGCTACACCTTC; CDR3: CASIPLRDYDYGYTF
size: .; D: .; V: TRBV11-3; J: TRBJ2-5; DNA: TGTGCCAGCAGCTTCTACAGTCCCAAAGAGACCCAGTACTTC; CDR3: CASSFYSPKETQYF
size: .; D: .; V: TRBV27; J: TRBJ1-1; DNA: TGTGCCAGCAGACTACAGGGCAACACTGAAGCTTTCTTT; CDR3: CASRLQGNTEAFF
size: .; D: .; V: TRBV28; J: TRBJ2-1; DNA: TGTGCCAGCAGTTTACGGGGGGCCAATGAGCAGTTCTTC; CDR3: CASSLRGANEQFF
size: .; D: TRBD2; V: TRBV29-1; J: TRBJ2-7; DNA: TGCAGCGCGGAAGCGGGAACTTCCTACGAGCAGTACTTC; CDR3: CSAEAGTSYEQYF
size: .; D: .; V: TRBV10-2; J: TRBJ1-4; DNA: TGCGCCAGCAGTGAGTCAGCGGACAGAAATGAAAAACTGTTTTTT; CDR3: CASSESADRNEKLFF
size: once; D: .; V: TRBV6-1; J: TRBJ1-2; DNA: TGTGCCAGCAGTGAAATACGGGGGTACTATGGCTACACCTTC; CDR3: CASSEIRGYYGYTF
size: .; D: .; V: TRBV5-1; J: TRBJ1-1; DNA: TGCGCCAGCAGCTTGGACACGAACACTGAAGCTTTCTTT; CDR3: CASSLDTNTEAFF
size: .; D: .; V: TRBV10-3; J: TRBJ2-3; DNA: TGTGCCATCAGGGGGGCCATAAGCACAGATACGCAGTATTTT; CDR3: CAIRGAISTDTQYF
size: .; D: .; V: TRBV7-9; J: TRBJ2-1; DNA: TGTGCCAGCAGCTTAGTCGTGGGCAGCCCGAATGAGCAGTTCTTC; CDR3: CASSLVVGSPNEQFF
size: .; D: TRBD1; V: TRBV6-1; J: TRBJ2-5; DNA: TGTGCCAGCCAACCTTCGACAGGGTTCAGGGAGACCCAGTACTTC; CDR3: CASQPSTGFRETQYF
size: .; D: TRBD1; V: TRBV11-2; J: TRBJ2-7; DNA: TGTGCCAGCAGCTTAGACGGGACAGGTTATCCGGCCTACGAGCAGTACTTC; CDR3: CASSLDGTGYPAYEQYF
size: .; D: .; V: TRBV7-9; J: TRBJ1-2; DNA: TGTGCCACCCGGACAAACAGGGTCGACGGCTACACCTTC; CDR3: CATRTNRVDGYTF
size: .; D: TRBD2; V: TRBV27; J: TRBJ2-3; DNA: TGTGCCAGCAGTTTGCCCCGACTAGCGCCCCCCACAGATACGCAGTATTTT; CDR3: CASSLPRLAPPTDTQYF
size: .; D: TRBD2; V: TRBV11-1; J: TRBJ2-2; DNA: TGTGCCAGCAGCCAAATACTAGCGGACGCCGGGGAGCTGTTTTTT; CDR3: CASSQILADAGELFF
size: few; D: TRBD1; V: TRBV13; J: TRBJ1-1; DNA: TGTGCCAGCAGCACTCGGGACAGGGACACTGAAGCTTTCTTT; CDR3: CASSTRDRDTEAFF
size: .; D: TRBD1; V: TRBV11-2; J: TRBJ1-1; DNA: TGTGCCAGCAGCACAGGGGACACTGAAGCTTTCTTT; CDR3: CASSTGDTEAFF
size: .; D: .; V: TRBV5-6; J: TRBJ2-7; DNA: TGTGCCAGCAGACGCGGGACCGTGGACTCCTACGAGCAGTACTTC; CDR3: CASRRGTVDSYEQYF
size: .; D: .; V: TRBV28; J: TRBJ2-5; DNA: TGTGCCAGCAGTTGGACTACAGTGACCCAGTACTTC; CDR3: CASSWTTVTQYF
size: .; D: TRBD2; V: TRBV7-7; J: TRBJ2-2; DNA: TGTGCCAGCAGCCTTCAAACTAGCGTCGGGGAGCTGTTTTTT; CDR3: CASSLQTSVGELFF
size: few; D: .; V: TRBV10-3; J: TRBJ1-1; DNA: TGTGCCATCAGTGATCGAACACAAGACATGAACACTGAAGCTTTCTTT; CDR3: CAISDRTQDMNTEAFF
size: .; D: TRBD2; V: TRBV6-6; J: TRBJ2-1; DNA: TGTGCCAGCAGCCGTAGCGGGGGGGCCTACAATGAGCAGTTCTTC; CDR3: CASSRSGGAYNEQFF
size: .; D: .; V: TRBV13; J: TRBJ2-5; DNA: TGTGCCAGCAGCCTGCGGACTTTCCAAGAGACCCAGTACTTC; CDR3: CASSLRTFQETQYF